The clone carrying this T cell receptor beta chain was recorded once. The data originate from a study of T cell responses to AZD1222 COVID-19 vaccine. There are 16 residues in the CDR3. V lost 0 bases and J 0 bases, leaving 9 bases between the germline ends. CDR1 and CDR2 from the germline V gene are SGHTA and FQGNSA. The repertoire was sequenced with immunoSEQ multiplex PCR; TCRdb's copy has only in-frame clones and lacks some. The profile covers some 180,000 clones, with 94% appearing a single time and around 1.6% taken by the ten largest. The V and J genes are TRBV7-2 and TRBJ1-3, with D hard to call. The sequencing here drew on peripheral blood, taken 28 days after the second AZD1222 dose. The receptor was derived from an adult who received the AZD1222 COVID-19 vaccine. The CDR3 region is CASSLARTDSGNTIYF. The CDR3 DNA follows: TGTGCCAGCAGCTTAGCTCGTACGGACTCTGGAAACACCATATATTTT.